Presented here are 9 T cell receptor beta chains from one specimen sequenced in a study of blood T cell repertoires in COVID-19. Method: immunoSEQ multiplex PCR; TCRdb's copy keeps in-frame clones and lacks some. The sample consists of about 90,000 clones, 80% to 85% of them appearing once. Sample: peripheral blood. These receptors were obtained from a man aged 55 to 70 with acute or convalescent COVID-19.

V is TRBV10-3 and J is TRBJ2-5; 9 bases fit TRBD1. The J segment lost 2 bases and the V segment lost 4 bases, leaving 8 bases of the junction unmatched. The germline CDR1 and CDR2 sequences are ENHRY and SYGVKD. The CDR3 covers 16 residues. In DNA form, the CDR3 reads TGTGCCATCAGTGGATCGGGACAGGGCCATCAAGAGACCCAGTACTTC. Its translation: CAISGSGQGHQETQYF.

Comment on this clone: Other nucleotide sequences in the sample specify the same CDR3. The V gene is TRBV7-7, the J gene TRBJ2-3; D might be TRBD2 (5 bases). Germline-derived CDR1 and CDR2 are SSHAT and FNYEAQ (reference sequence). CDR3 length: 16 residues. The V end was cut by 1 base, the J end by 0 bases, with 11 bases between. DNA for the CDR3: TGTGCCAGCAGCTTAGGTCGGGGAGCTAGCACAGATACGCAGTATTTT. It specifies CASSLGRGASTDTQYF.

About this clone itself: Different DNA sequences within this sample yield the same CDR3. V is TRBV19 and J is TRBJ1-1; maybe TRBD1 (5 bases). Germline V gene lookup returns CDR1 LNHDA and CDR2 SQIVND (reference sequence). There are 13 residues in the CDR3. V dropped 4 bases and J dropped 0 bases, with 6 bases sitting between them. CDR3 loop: CASSTTVNTEAFF. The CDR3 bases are TGTGCCAGTAGTACGACAGTGAACACTGAAGCTTTCTTT.

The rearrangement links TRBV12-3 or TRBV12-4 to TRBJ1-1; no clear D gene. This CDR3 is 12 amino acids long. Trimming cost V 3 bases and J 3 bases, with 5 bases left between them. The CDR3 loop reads CASSFQYTEAFF. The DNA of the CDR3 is TGTGCCAGCAGTTTTCAGTACACTGAAGCTTTCTTT.

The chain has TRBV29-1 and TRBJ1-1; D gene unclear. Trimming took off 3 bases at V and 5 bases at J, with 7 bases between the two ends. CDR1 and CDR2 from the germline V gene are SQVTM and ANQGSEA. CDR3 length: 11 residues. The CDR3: CSVEEGTEAFF. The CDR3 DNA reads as TGCAGCGTTGAGGAGGGAACTGAAGCTTTCTTT.

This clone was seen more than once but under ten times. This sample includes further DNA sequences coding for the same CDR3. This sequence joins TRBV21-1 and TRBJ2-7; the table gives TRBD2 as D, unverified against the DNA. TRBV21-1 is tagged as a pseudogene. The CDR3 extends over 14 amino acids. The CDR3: CASSKWGGIYEQYF. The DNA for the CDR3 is TGTGCCAGCAGCAAGTGGGGGGGCATTTACGAGCAGTACTTC.

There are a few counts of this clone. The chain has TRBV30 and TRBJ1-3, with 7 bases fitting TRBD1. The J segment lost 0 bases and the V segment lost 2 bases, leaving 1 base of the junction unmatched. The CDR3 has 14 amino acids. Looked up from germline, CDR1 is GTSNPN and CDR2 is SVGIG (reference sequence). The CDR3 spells CAWSHRGSGNTIYF. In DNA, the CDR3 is TGTGCCTGGAGTCACAGGGGCTCTGGAAACACCATATATTTT. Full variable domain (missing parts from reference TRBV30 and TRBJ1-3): SQTIHQWPATLVQPVGSPLSLECTVEGTSNPNLYWYRQAAGRGLQLLFYSVGIGQISSEVPQNLSASRPQDRQFILSSKKLLLSDSGFYLCAWSHRGSGNTIYFGEGSWLTVV.

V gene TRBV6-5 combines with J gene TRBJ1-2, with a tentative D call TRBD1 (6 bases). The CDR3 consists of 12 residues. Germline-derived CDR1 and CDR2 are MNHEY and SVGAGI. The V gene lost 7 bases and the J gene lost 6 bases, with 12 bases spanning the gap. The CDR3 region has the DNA TGTGCCAGCACCATACAGGGAGATGGCTACACCTTC. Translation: CASTIQGDGYTF.

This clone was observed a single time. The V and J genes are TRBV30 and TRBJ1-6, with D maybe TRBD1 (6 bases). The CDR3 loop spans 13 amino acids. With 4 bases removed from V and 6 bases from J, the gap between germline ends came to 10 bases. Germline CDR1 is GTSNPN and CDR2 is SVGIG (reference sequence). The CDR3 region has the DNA TGTGCCTGGAAGGACAGCGGTAATTCACCCCTCCACTTT. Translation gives CAWKDSGNSPLHF.